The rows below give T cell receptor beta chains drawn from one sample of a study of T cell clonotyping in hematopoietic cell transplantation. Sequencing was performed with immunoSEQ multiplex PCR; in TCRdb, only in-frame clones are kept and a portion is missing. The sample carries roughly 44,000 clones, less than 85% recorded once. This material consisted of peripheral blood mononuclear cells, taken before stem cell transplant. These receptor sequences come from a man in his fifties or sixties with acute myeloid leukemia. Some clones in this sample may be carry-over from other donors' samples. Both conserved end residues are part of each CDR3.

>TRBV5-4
CASSTRGVQETQYF
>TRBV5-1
CASSLDAGTGELFF
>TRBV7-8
CASSLSPLQGRNQPQHF
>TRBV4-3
CASSQLPTGGMETQYF
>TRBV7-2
CASSGTMIEDPPYEQYF
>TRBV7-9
CASSLDSSGVYEQYF
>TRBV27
CASSPRPQTYNSPLHF
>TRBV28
CASSWGDRAGYTEAFF
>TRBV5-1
CASSSGVGNGQPQHF
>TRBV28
CASSFKGLSYEQYF
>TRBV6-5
CASSRFDRNEKLFF
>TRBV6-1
CASSEGTDSRQPQHF
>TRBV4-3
CASSQELSQPQHF
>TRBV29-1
CSGRTQPTPRETQYF
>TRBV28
CASSLDGADEKLFF
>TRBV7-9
CASSTTGTGGYEQYF
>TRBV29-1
CSVGGPQAGNTIYF
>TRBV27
CASSQRGPTFAGNTIYF
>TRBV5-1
CASSLGSGGTEAFF
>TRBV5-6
CASSLGIGPQHF
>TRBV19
CASSTLFQRGPYEQYF
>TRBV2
CASRGESYEQYF
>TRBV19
CATDRGSAEAFF
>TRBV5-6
CASSGGTGGTNYGYTF
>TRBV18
CASSQRTYNSPLHF
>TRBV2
CASSERYALTF
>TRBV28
CASTFGGFEAFF
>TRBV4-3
CASSLGQGANEKLFF
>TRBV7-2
CASTSGGELYGYTF
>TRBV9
CASSVTDKYTEAFF
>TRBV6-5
CASSYSQTTANTEAFF
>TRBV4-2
CASSQSPGWGEQYF
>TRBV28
CASSWGVEKLFF
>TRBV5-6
CASSPAPRDSFSYNEQFF
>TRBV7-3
CASSLTPPGLLSGNTIYF
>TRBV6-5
CASSFTGPGNTIYF
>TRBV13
CASSLEGLGTIHSYEQYF
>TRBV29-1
CSVAQTGGYEQYF
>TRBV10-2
CASSAAGSNYGYTF
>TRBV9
CASSPDRIYGYTF
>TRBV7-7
CASSRSGGPNTGELFF
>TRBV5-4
CASSPRVAGVQETQYF
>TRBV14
CASSQGGGPSKLFF
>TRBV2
CASSGQGKAFF
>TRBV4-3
CASSPSIPQSGELFF
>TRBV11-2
CASSPSYSYEQYF
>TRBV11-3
CASSQRTATNEKLFF
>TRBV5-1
CASSLDTGPYGYTF
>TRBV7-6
CASSLRSPTEAFF
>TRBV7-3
CASSSSGVVQFF
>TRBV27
CASSLQGLNEKLFF
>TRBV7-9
CASSLTQSVPEAFF
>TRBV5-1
CASSLEGLAGANTDTQYF
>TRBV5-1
CASSLAGLRGYTF
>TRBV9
CASSVVPTPNEAFF
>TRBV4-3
CASSQDRQGALHF
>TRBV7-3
CASSWDRGYEQYF
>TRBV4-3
CASSQEAHRTDTQYF
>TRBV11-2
CASSYRGLGGSEQFF
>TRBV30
CAWSPQGGGRYNEQFF